Below are 6 T cell receptor beta chains sequenced from a single sample in a study of cytotoxic CD8 clonotypes in ibrutinib-treated CLL. Clones were sequenced by immunoSEQ multiplex PCR, and TCRdb holds only the in-frame ones, with some missing. The sample includes approximately 48,000 clones, about half of them seen just once. The sample was PBMCs, taken after 12 months of ibrutinib treatment. All receptors derive from a human donor with chronic lymphocytic leukemia.

This clone was counted a few times. The chain uses TRBV2 and TRBJ1-5, with 8 bases lining up with TRBD1. The CDR3 is 14 amino acids. V lost 7 bases and J lost 4; bases outside the gene matches: 6. The V gene's germline CDR1 is SNHLY and CDR2 FYNNEI. The CDR3 loop is CASTKDRVNQPQHF. CDR3 coding DNA: TGTGCCAGCACGAAGGACAGGGTAAATCAGCCCCAGCATTTT. The full variable domain, its missing parts supplied by reference TRBV2 and TRBJ1-5, is EPEVTQTPSHQVTQMGQEVILRCVPISNHLYFYWYRQILGQKVEFLVSFYNNEISEKSEIFDDQFSVERPDGSNFTLKIRSTKLEDSAMYFCASTKDRVNQPQHFGDGTRLSIL.

J is TRBJ2-5 and V is TRBV4-2; D uncertain. Trimming pared 1 base from V and 2 bases from J, leaving 8 bases between. From germline, CDR1 is LGHNA and CDR2 YNFKEQ. The CDR3 spans 14 residues. CDR3 region: CASSQGSTQETQYF. For the CDR3, the DNA is TGTGCCAGCAGCCAAGGGTCCACTCAAGAGACCCAGTACTTC.

Only a few counts were recorded for this clone. The chain has TRBV7-3 and TRBJ1-5; D not resolved. V was cut by 4 bases and J by 3 bases, with 16 bases left in between. In germline, CDR1 is SGHTA, CDR2 FQGTGA. The CDR3 has 16 residues. The CDR3 reads CASSSFRIQFNQPQHF. The CDR3 DNA sequence: TGTGCCAGCAGCTCCTTCCGGATCCAATTCAATCAGCCCCAGCATTTT.

The rearrangement joins TRBV28 to TRBJ1-1, with D maybe TRBD1 (6 bases). V lost 6 bases, J lost 2 bases, and 19 bases lay in between. This CDR3 comprises 16 residues. The germline gives CDR1 MDHEN, CDR2 SYDVKM. The CDR3 DNA reads TGTGCCAGCAGGATCAAAACAGGGTGGGAAAACACTGAAGCTTTCTTT. The encoded protein is CASRIKTGWENTEAFF.

The CDR3 nucleotides are TGCGCCAGCAGCTTGGAAGGACAGGGGAGGTCGGATGAGCAGTTCTTC. Encoded protein: CASSLEGQGRSDEQFF. The rearrangement joins TRBV5-1 to TRBJ2-1, with 9 positions matching TRBD1. V lost 0 bases and J lost 8; bases outside the gene matches: 9. There are 16 residues in the CDR3. Germline V gene sequence: CDR1 SGHRS, CDR2 YFSETQ.

This clone was counted between two and nine times. The chain uses TRBV7-9 and TRBJ2-2; the D gene is possibly TRBD1 (7 bases). Trimming removed 5 bases at V and 0 bases at J, with 13 bases between. Germline-derived CDR1 and CDR2 are SEHNR and FQNEAQ (reference sequence). The CDR3 covers 16 residues. CDR3 amino acids: CASSPRDRTNTGELFF. DNA for the CDR3: TGTGCCAGCAGCCCGCGGGACAGAACGAACACCGGGGAGCTGTTTTTT.